This is a list of T cell receptor beta chains from one sample in a study of CD8 T cells in Susac syndrome. MiXCR was run by TCRdb on the immunoSEQ multiplex PCR reads, yielding one entry per CDR3 protein. The top ten clones hold approximately 0.2% of a sample with some 300,000 distinct CDR3 sequences, almost 85% of them seen once. The sample consisted of CD8+ T cells from PBMCs. The receptors were sampled from a human donor with multiple sclerosis. The CDR3 runs from the conserved cysteine through the conserved F or W. D genes are given only for firm matches. The size entry is marked missing in some rows and otherwise reads once, few, many or a size class.

j_call,d_call,v_call,cdr3_length,clone_size,cdr3_nt,cdr3_aa
TRBJ2-2,TRBD1,TRBV7-6,17,.,TGTGCCAGCAGCCGAAACCCCGGGACAGGGGGCACCGGGGAGCTGTTTTTT,CASSRNPGTGGTGELFF
TRBJ1-1,.,TRBV7-9,15,few,TGTGCCAGCAGCTTAGGGGGCAGGGGGAACACTGAAGCTTTCTTT,CASSLGGRGNTEAFF
TRBJ1-4,TRBD1,TRBV30,14,.,TGTGCCTGGAGTGACGGACAGGGGACTGAAAAACTGTTTTTT,CAWSDGQGTEKLFF
TRBJ1-4,.,TRBV12-3/TRBV12-4,14,.,TGTGCCAGCAGACGACCGGGGTCAAAGGAAAAACTGTTTTTT,CASRRPGSKEKLFF
TRBJ1-1,.,TRBV6-2/TRBV6-3,13,.,TGTGCCGCTCAGGGTCCGCGCAACACTGAAGCTTTCTTT,CAAQGPRNTEAFF
TRBJ2-7,.,TRBV12-3/TRBV12-4,17,.,TGTGCCAGCAGTTTGTCCAATCAGCCCGGTAGGACCTACGAGCAGTACTTC,CASSLSNQPGRTYEQYF
TRBJ1-5,.,TRBV28,13,once,TGTGCCAGCAGTTCCCTATCATATCAGCCCCAGCATTTT,CASSSLSYQPQHF
TRBJ2-7,.,TRBV2,13,.,TGTGCCAGCAGTGAAGGTTTTCGCTACGAGCAGTACTTC,CASSEGFRYEQYF
TRBJ2-3,TRBD2,TRBV20-1,17,.,TGCAGTGCTGTAAGAGGGATAGCGGGCCTTAGCACAGATACGCAGTATTTT,CSAVRGIAGLSTDTQYF
TRBJ2-1,.,TRBV28,14,.,TGTGCCAGCAGTACACGACCGCCCTACAATGAGCAGTTCTTC,CASSTRPPYNEQFF
TRBJ1-2,.,TRBV15,13,.,TGTGCCACCAGCCCCGGGAGCCAAAGCATCTACACCTTC,CATSPGSQSIYTF
TRBJ1-1,.,TRBV19,12,.,TGTGCCAGTATTTCGGGGAGCACTGAAGCTTTCTTT,CASISGSTEAFF
TRBJ2-7,.,TRBV4-1,15,.,TGCGCCAGCAGCCAAGATACAGCGTATGCCTACGAGCAGTACTTC,CASSQDTAYAYEQYF
TRBJ2-1,TRBD1,TRBV19,15,.,TGTGCCAGTAGTCTTCCGGGACAGGGGCGTAGTGAGCAGTTCTTC,CASSLPGQGRSEQFF
TRBJ2-7,TRBD2,TRBV4-2,16,.,TGTGCCAGCAGCCAAGTGGCGGGAGACAGTTTTTACGAGCAGTACTTC,CASSQVAGDSFYEQYF
TRBJ1-2,.,TRBV6-1,13,.,TGTGCCAGCACTGAAAAGGGTAACTATGGCTACACCTTC,CASTEKGNYGYTF
TRBJ2-5,TRBD2,TRBV14,17,.,TGTGCCAGCAGCCAAAGGACTAGCGGGAGTATTAAGGAGACCCAGTACTTC,CASSQRTSGSIKETQYF
TRBJ1-1,.,TRBV19,14,.,TGTGCCAGTAGTATCGAGGCGCCGAACACTGAAGCTTTCTTT,CASSIEAPNTEAFF
TRBJ1-1,.,TRBV5-6,13,.,TGTGCCAGCAGCTTGGGAACAGCTAGCCAAGCTTTCTTT,CASSLGTASQAFF
TRBJ1-5,.,TRBV28,14,.,TGTGCCAGCAGTTCCCCTTATAGCAATCAGCCCCAGCATTTT,CASSSPYSNQPQHF
TRBJ1-1,.,TRBV4-1,15,.,TGCGCCAGCAGCCACACCAGGGTTGTGAGCACTGAAGCTTTCTTT,CASSHTRVVSTEAFF
TRBJ1-5,.,TRBV14,13,.,TGTGCCAGCAGCCACCATAGCAATCAGCCCCAGCATTTT,CASSHHSNQPQHF
TRBJ2-4,.,TRBV3-1,15,.,TGTGCCAGCAGCCAAGTTATCGGACGCAAAAACATTCAGTACTTC,CASSQVIGRKNIQYF
TRBJ2-1,.,TRBV6-2/TRBV6-3,13,.,TGTGCCAGCAGTTACTCGAAACAGGTCGAGCAGTTCTTC,CASSYSKQVEQFF
TRBJ2-3,.,TRBV10-3,13,.,TGTGCCATCAGCTACGGGAGCACAGATACGCAGTATTTT,CAISYGSTDTQYF
TRBJ2-1,.,TRBV19,14,.,TGTGCCAGTAGGTCATATACCAGAAGCAATGAGCAGTTCTTC,CASRSYTRSNEQFF
TRBJ2-7,.,TRBV4-3,15,.,TGCGCCAGCAGCCCCGGACGGGGGACCTCCTACGAGCAGTACTTC,CASSPGRGTSYEQYF
TRBJ1-3,.,TRBV4-2,17,.,TGTGCCAGCAGCCAATCTAGAGCGGAACTCTCTGGAAACACCATATATTTT,CASSQSRAELSGNTIYF
TRBJ2-3,.,TRBV20-1,14,.,TGCAGTGCTAGAGATAGGGTGCTGGCAGATACGCAGTATTTT,CSARDRVLADTQYF
TRBJ2-3,.,TRBV11-3,15,.,TGTGCCAGCAGCTTAAGCAGGGGTACCACAGATACGCAGTATTTT,CASSLSRGTTDTQYF